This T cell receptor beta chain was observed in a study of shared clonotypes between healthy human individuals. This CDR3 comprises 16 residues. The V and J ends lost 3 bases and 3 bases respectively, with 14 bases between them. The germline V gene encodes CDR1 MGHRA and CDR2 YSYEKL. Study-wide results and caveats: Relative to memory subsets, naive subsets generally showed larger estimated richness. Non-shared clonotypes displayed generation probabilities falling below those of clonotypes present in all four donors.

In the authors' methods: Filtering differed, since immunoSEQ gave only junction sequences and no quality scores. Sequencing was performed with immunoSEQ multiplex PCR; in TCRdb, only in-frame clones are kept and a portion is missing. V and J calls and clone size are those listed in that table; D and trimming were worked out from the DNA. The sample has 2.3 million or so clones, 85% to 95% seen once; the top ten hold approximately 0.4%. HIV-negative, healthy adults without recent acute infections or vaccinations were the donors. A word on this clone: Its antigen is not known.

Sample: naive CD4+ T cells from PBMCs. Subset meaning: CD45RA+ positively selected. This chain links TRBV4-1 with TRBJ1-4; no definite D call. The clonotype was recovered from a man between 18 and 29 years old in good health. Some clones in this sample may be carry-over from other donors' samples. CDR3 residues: CASSQAPSWANEKLFF. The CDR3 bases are TGCGCCAGCAGCCAGGCACCAAGTTGGGCTAATGAAAAACTGTTTTTT.